Below, 14 T cell receptor beta chains from the same sample are listed, as sequenced in a study of blood T cells in healthy people across ages. Primed by a sample-barcoded 5' primer and a J-beta primer mix, a second PCR proceeded for about 6 to 11 cycles. A single record per CDR3 protein comes from TCRdb applying MiXCR to the 5' RACE reads. The sample yields 550,000 to 700,000 distinct CDR3 sequences, roughly a quarter seen once. The sequencing input was blood. The receptors derive from a woman in her seventies in good health.

The table lists this clonotype with many counts. The genes are TRBV6-1 and TRBJ1-1; 7 bases match TRBD1. The germline V gene has CDR1 MNHNS and CDR2 SASEGT. The CDR3 contains 14 residues. With V trimmed by 6 bases and J by 1 base, 5 bases remained unmatched. The chain's CDR3 is CASRYRGENTEAFF. The CDR3 nucleotides read TGTGCCAGCAGATACAGGGGCGAGAACACTGAAGCTTTCTTT.

V is TRBV5-1 and J is TRBJ2-2, with 8 positions matching TRBD2. Germline loops: CDR1 SGHRS, CDR2 YFSETQ. V lost 7 bases, J lost 0 bases, and 8 bases stayed unmatched. CDR3 length: 16 residues. The CDR3 region has the DNA TGCGCCAGCCATAAGCGGGGGACCACGAACACCGGGGAGCTGTTTTTT. Encoded protein: CASHKRGTTNTGELFF.

In this sample, this clonotype turned up many times. This chain connects TRBV5-5 to TRBJ2-2; D gene ambiguous. The CDR3 has 15 amino acids. V shed 3 bases and J shed 5 bases, with 14 bases lying between them. CDR1 and CDR2 from the germline V gene are SGHKS and YYEKEE (reference sequence). Written as DNA, the CDR3 is TGTGCCAGCAGCTCGATGGGTGCGTTGACCGGGGAGCTGTTTTTT. Protein product: CASSSMGALTGELFF.

The rearrangement links TRBV6-6 to TRBJ2-1; D might be TRBD1 or TRBD2, each matching 6 bases. Trimming removed 0 bases from V and 2 bases from J, with 11 bases in between. The germline V gene has CDR1 MNHNY and CDR2 SVGAGI (reference sequence). The CDR3 extends over 16 amino acids. Written as DNA, the CDR3 is TGTGCCAGCAGTTACTCGGTCCGGGGGCCCTACAATGAGCAGTTCTTC. The encoded protein is CASSYSVRGPYNEQFF.

This chain uses TRBV7-6 with TRBJ1-4, with 9 bases fitting TRBD1. Germline CDR1 is SGHVS and CDR2 is FNYEAQ. This CDR3 has 15 residues. The ends lost 3 bases at V and 8 bases at J; junction bases unmatched: 7. CDR3 loop: CASSLGQGIQEKLFF. CDR3 DNA: TGTGCCAGCAGCTTGGGACAGGGCATACAGGAAAAACTGTTTTTT.

This clonotype was counted between two and nine times. The chain uses TRBV11-2 and TRBJ1-4; TRBD1 matches 11 bases. J was trimmed by 8 bases and V by 0 bases; bases with no gene match: 11. Germline V gene sequence: CDR1 SGHAT, CDR2 FQNNGV. There are 18 residues in the CDR3. The CDR3 region has the DNA TGTGCCAGCAGCTTAGAAGGCCCCACGGGACAGGGGGACGAAAAACTGTTTTTT. Protein sequence: CASSLEGPTGQGDEKLFF.

This clonotype was seen more than once but under ten times. This chain connects TRBV4-3 to TRBJ2-5; the match to TRBD2 covers 7 bases. Germline V gene data show CDR1 as LGHNA and CDR2 as YSLEER. This CDR3 is built from 16 residues. Losses at the gene ends were 4 bases for V and 2 bases for J; bases not matched to a gene: 10. DNA for the CDR3: TGCGCCAGCAGCCTATCAGCGACTAGCCCTCAAGAGACCCAGTACTTC. This translates into CASSLSATSPQETQYF.

The gene calls are TRBV11-2 and TRBJ2-3; 7 nucleotides agree with TRBD1. Unmatched junction bases numbered 14, after V lost 5 bases and J lost 6 bases. The CDR3 has 16 amino acids. Germline V gene lookup returns CDR1 SGHAT and CDR2 FQNNGV. The CDR3 sequence: CASSPPNRGPWDTQYF. CDR3 bases: TGTGCCAGCAGCCCTCCGAACAGGGGCCCTTGGGATACGCAGTATTTT.

Only a few counts were recorded for this clonotype. The genes are TRBV7-2 and TRBJ1-4; D gene uncertain. The CDR3 is 13 residues long. CDR1 is SGHTA and CDR2 is FQGNSA in the germline V gene. Trimming removed 1 base from V and 7 bases from J, with 7 bases in between. The DNA of the CDR3 is TGTGCCAGCAGCTTAGGGTTTACTGAAAAACTGTTTTTT. Translation: CASSLGFTEKLFF.

This clonotype has only a few counts. The V call is TRBV5-1, the J call TRBJ2-1; 10 bases are shared with TRBD2. The V and J ends lost 0 bases and 4 bases, in that order; junction bases with no gene match: 7. Per germline, CDR1 SGHRS and CDR2 YFSETQ. The CDR3 consists of 17 residues. The CDR3 is CASSLAILAGTYNEQFF. As DNA, the CDR3 is TGCGCCAGCAGCTTGGCCATACTAGCGGGGACATACAATGAGCAGTTCTTC.

The CDR3 sequence: CASRILAGGVGEQFF. The CDR3 DNA reads TGTGCCAGCAGGATACTAGCGGGGGGGGTTGGGGAGCAGTTCTTC. The chain combines TRBV28 with TRBJ2-1; 13 positions match TRBD2. V shed 6 bases and J 10 bases; nucleotides not matched to a gene: 9. Looked up from germline, CDR1 is MDHEN and CDR2 is SYDVKM. This CDR3 is built from 15 residues.

This clonotype appeared once. The gene calls are TRBV28 and TRBJ2-2; TRBD1 might be the D (5 bases). Germline V gene lookup returns CDR1 MDHEN and CDR2 SYDVKM. Between the trimmed V and J ends, which lost 3 bases and 4 bases, there was a span of 9 bases. This CDR3 spans 14 amino acids. Here the CDR3 reads CASSFGAITGELFF. DNA of the CDR3: TGTGCCAGCAGTTTTGGGGCCATCACCGGGGAGCTGTTTTTT.

Regarding this clonotype: At one of its ends the junction is not consistent with the germline gene, which may arise from a read error. The chain links TRBV6-5 to TRBJ2-1, with 7 bases matching TRBD2. The CDR3 consists of 13 residues. Germline CDR1 reads MNHEY; CDR2 reads SVGAGI. The CDR3 loop is CASSYGDYHEQFF. In DNA form, the CDR3 reads TGTGCCAGCAGTTACGGGGACTACCATGAGCAGTTCTTC.

This clonotype has just a few counts. This chain joins TRBV12-3 or TRBV12-4 and TRBJ2-1; D possibly matches TRBD1 or TRBD2 (5 bases each). Trimming cost V 5 bases and J 8 bases, with 19 bases left between them. This CDR3 contains 15 residues. The CDR3 DNA follows: TGTGCCAGCAGTCCGGGGACCCGAGCCAATTATGAGCAGTTCTTC. It yields the protein CASSPGTRANYEQFF.